This T cell receptor beta chain was observed in a study of shared clonotypes between healthy human individuals (dated by TCRdb to about 2020). Background on the whole study: A few men and a couple of women, aged 18 to 49 years, made up the cohort. Per donor, leukapheresis produced somewhere between about 0.8 and 9.5 billion PBMCs. To estimate repertoire size and how much clonotype sharing occurs between individuals, the study deeply sequenced the blood TCR repertoires of five healthy adults. Libraries were prepared and TCR repertoires were sequenced by different laboratories using diverse techniques, in order to increase sequencing depth and limit assay-specific biases. Per donor, three plates each were used for CD4 naive and CD4 memory, two for CD8 naive, and one for CD8 memory.

From the cysteine through the phenylalanine, the CDR3 covers 17 amino acids. Just CDR3 DNA is preserved here, 51 bases in frame from base 1. CDR1 SGHRS and CDR2 YFSETQ are derived from the germline V gene. The germline ends are 19 bases apart after V is trimmed by 1 base and J by 2 bases. CD8 naive samples were CD45RO-negative cells positively selected for CCR7, giving a CD45RA+CCR7+ population that excluded TemRA cells. Healthy HIV-negative adults with no recently reported acute infections or vaccinations were included as donors. Every donor was a Caucasian adult residing in Nashville, Tennessee, USA. Blood was obtained by leukapheresis, after which PBMCs were separated by Ficoll-Histopaque density gradient centrifugation and cryopreserved in liquid nitrogen vapor phase. Analytical flow cytometry was used to check the purity and quantity of every magnetically sorted T cell population. From each sorted fraction, genomic DNA was isolated and quantified by UV absorbance on a Nanodrop 2000c.

A word on this clone: It has no known antigen specificity. No per-base quality is available; no much larger clone lies one base away.

Results the study describes overall, beyond this receptor: Larger estimated clonotype richness was generally found for naive subsets than for memory subsets. About 4.5% of naive CD4, around 4% of naive CD8, 2.3% of memory CD4, and more than 0.35% of memory CD8 clonotypes were shared across several donors. Because the study included a small number of donors, the genetic and exposure-history diversity represented was limited. Sampling was limited to blood, and TCR repertoires in tissue likely differ from TCR repertoires in blood. Even with the large sequencing depth, rarefaction of the sorted-subset datasets indicated that sequencing was incomplete. Compared with non-shared clonotypes, clonotypes shared by all four sorted-subset donors had higher generation probabilities. Pairwise subsampling indicated that sequencing depth was expected to affect the degree of clonotype sharing among donors.

Using the deep immunoSEQ assay, TCR CDR3 regions were amplified from genomic DNA by multiplex PCR. Extracted genomic DNA from each cell subset was spread evenly across all wells of several immunoSEQ 96-well plates, with each plate serving as a replicate. For sorted subsets, each replicate PCR was loaded with roughly 200 ng genomic DNA, equivalent to about 30,000 T cell genomes. Purified libraries were measured with a Qubit 3.0 fluorometer, size-checked on a Bioanalyzer 2100, and measured again with the KAPA Library Quantification kit. Each immunoSEQ 96-well plate was sequenced on its own single-read 150-cycle Illumina NextSeq 550 flow cell. In the original analysis: Because the immunoSEQ output held only junctional sequences and lacked quality scores, the filtering could not match the filtering applied to full-length reads. To assign V/J genes and CDR3, sequences were annotated using PyIR, a Python wrapper for IgBLAST v1.9, with IMGT germline references. Reads with weak V/J assignments (E-value above 1e-6), missing CDR3, stop codons, out-of-frame junctions, or ambiguous translated residues were removed. A V3J clonotype was defined by an identical inferred V gene, J gene, and CDR3 amino acid sequence. To compute the percentage overlap between repertoires, the number of shared unique clonotypes was divided by the size of the smaller repertoire. Three approaches were used to assess repertoire richness: RTK rarefaction, the Chao1 estimator, and Recon v2.1 estimates of unobserved clonotypes. For all TCRbeta clonotypes obtained by the gDNA method from four donors, generation probabilities were computed with OLGA. Here the immuneACCESS table is served through TCRdb, limited to in-frame sequences with V and J called. Missing clones are a known gap in these copies; in checked studies unresolved V genes cover under half, and the rest lacks a known reason. The V and J calls and clone size are taken from that table; D and trimming were inferred from the DNA. For this sample there are hundreds of thousands of clones; just over 95% appear just once. The biggest ten clones account for approximately 0.2% of the sample.

Here the chain combines TRBV5-1 and TRBJ2-7; the D segment may tentatively be TRBD1 or TRBD2, each giving 5 matched bases. This TCR derives from a man aged 25-45 years in good health. Specimen: naive CD8+ T cells sorted from blood. The cell subset or site label, read with the paper, signifies: CD45RA+CCR7+. The CDR3 amino acid sequence is: CASSLIRLGELPYEQYF. The nucleotide sequence reads as follows: TGCGCCAGCAGCTTGATTCGGCTGGGGGAACTACCCTACGAGCAGTACTTC.